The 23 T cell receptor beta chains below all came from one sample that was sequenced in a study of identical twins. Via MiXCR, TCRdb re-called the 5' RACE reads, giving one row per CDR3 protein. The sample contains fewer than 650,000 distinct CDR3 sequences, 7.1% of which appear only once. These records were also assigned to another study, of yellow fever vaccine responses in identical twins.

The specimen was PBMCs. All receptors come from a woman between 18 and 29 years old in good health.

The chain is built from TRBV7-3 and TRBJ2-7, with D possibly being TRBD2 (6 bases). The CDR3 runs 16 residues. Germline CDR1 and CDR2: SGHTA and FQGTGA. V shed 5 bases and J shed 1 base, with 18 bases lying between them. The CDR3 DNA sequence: TGTGCCAGCAGCCCTTCGACCCGGGGGTCGTCCTACGAGCAGTACTTC. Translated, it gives CASSPSTRGSSYEQYF.

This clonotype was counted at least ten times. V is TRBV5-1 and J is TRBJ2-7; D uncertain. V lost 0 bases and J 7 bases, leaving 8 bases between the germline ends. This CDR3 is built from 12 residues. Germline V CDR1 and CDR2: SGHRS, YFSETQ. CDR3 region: CASSLDIREQYF. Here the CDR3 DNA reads TGCGCCAGCAGCTTGGACATTCGTGAGCAGTACTTC.

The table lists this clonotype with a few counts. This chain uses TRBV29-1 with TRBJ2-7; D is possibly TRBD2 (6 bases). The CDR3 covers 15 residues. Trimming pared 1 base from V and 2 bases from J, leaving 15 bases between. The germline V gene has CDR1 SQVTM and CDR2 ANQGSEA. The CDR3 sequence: CSVEGVGGSPYEQYF. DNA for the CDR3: TGCAGCGTTGAAGGGGTGGGGGGTTCCCCCTACGAGCAGTACTTC.

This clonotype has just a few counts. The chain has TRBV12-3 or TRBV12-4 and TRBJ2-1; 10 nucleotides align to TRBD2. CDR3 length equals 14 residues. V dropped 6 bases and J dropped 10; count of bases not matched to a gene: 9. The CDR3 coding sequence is TGTGCCAGCAGAGGACTAGCGGCCCTCGGAGAGCAGTTCTTC. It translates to CASRGLAALGEQFF.

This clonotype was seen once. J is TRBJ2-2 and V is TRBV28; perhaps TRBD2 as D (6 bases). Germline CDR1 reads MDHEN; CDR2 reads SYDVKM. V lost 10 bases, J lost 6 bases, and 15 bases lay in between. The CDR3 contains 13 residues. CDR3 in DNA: TGTGCCACCTTTCTTCCGGGGGCCGGGGAGCTGTTTTTT. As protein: CATFLPGAGELFF.

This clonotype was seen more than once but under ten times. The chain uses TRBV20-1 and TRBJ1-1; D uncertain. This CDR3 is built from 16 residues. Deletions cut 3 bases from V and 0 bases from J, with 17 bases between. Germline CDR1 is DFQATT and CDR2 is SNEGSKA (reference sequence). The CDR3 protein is CSASSQGKTVNTEAFF. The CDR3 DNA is TGCAGTGCTAGCTCTCAAGGGAAAACAGTGAACACTGAAGCTTTCTTT.

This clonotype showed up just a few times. The CDR3: CASSPGTSGRNSNEQFF. The DNA for the CDR3 is TGTGCCAGCAGCCCGGGGACTAGCGGGAGAAATTCCAATGAGCAGTTCTTC. The chain is built from TRBV7-9 and TRBJ2-1; 14 nucleotides match TRBD2. The V and J ends lost 5 bases and 6 bases, in that order; junction bases with no gene match: 9. Looked up from germline, CDR1 is SEHNR and CDR2 is FQNEAQ (reference sequence). CDR3 length equals 17 residues.

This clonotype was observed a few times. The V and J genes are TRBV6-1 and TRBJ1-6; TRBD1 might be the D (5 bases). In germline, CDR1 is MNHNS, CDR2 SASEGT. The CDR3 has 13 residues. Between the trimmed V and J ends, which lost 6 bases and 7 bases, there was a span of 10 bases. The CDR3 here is CASRTTANSPLHF. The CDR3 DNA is TGTGCCAGCAGGACGACAGCAAATTCACCCCTCCACTTT.

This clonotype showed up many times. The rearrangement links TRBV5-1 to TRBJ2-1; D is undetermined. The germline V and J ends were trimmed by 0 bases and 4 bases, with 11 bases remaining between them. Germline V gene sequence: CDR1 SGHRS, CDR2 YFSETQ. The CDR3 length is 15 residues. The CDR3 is CASSLVVTPYNEQFF. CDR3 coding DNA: TGCGCCAGCAGCTTGGTTGTGACCCCATACAATGAGCAGTTCTTC.

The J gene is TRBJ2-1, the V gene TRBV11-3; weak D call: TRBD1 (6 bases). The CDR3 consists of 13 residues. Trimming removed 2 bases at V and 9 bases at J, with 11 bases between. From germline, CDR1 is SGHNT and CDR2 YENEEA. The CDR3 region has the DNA TGTGCCAGCAGCTTATCCAGGGGTGGTGAGCAGTTCTTC. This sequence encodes CASSLSRGGEQFF.

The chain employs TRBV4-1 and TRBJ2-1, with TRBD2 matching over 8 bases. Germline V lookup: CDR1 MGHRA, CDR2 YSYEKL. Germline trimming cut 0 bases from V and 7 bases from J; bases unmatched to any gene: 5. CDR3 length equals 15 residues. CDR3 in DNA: TGCGCCAGCAGCCAAGATATACTAGCGGTTAATGAGCAGTTCTTC. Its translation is CASSQDILAVNEQFF.

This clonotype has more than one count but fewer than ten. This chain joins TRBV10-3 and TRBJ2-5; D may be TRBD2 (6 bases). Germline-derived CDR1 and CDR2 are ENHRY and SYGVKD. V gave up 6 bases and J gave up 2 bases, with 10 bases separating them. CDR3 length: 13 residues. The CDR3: CAISRDSQETQYF. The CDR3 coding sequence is TGTGCCATCAGCCGGGACTCACAAGAGACCCAGTACTTC.

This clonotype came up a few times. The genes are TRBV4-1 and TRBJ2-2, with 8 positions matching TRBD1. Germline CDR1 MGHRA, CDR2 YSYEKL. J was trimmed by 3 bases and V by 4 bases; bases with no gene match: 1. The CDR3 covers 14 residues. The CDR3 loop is CASSLDRDTGELFF. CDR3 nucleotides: TGCGCCAGCAGCCTGGACAGGGACACCGGGGAGCTGTTTTTT.

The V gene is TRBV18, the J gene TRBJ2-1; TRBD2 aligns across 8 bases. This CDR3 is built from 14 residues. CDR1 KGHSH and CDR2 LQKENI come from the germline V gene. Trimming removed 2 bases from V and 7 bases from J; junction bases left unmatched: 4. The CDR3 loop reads CASSPVAGGNEQFF. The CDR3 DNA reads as TGTGCCAGCTCACCAGTCGCGGGAGGAAATGAGCAGTTCTTC.

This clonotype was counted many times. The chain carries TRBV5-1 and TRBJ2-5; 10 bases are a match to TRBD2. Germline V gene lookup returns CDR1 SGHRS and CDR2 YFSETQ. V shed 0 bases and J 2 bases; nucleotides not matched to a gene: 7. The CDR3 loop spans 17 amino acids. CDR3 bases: TGCGCCAGCAGCTTGGCTCCTAGCGGGGGCCCTCAAGAGACCCAGTACTTC. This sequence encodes CASSLAPSGGPQETQYF. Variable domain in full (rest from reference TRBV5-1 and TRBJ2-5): KAGVTQTPRYLIKTRGQQVTLSCSPISGHRSVSWYQQTPGQGLQFLFEYFSETQRNKGNFPGRFSGRQFSNSRSEMNVSTLELGDSALYLCASSLAPSGGPQETQYFGPGTRLLVL.

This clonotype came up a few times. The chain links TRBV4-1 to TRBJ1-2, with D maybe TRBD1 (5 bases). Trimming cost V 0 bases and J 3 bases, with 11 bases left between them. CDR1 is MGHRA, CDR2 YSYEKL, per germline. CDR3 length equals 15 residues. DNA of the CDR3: TGCGCCAGCAGCCAAGATCCCAGGGCCTACTATGGCTACACCTTC. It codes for CASSQDPRAYYGYTF.

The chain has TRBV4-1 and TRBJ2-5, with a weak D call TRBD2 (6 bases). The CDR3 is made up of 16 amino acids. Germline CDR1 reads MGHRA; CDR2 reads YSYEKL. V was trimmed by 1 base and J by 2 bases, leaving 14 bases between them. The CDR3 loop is CASSQVVLAPQETQYF. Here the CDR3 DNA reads TGCGCCAGCAGCCAAGTGGTTCTAGCGCCGCAAGAGACCCAGTACTTC.

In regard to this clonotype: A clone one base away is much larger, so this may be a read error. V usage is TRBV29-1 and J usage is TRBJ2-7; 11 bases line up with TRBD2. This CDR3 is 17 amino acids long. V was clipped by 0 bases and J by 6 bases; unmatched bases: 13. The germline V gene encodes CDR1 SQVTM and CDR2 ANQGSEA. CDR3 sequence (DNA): TGCAGCGTTGAAGATCCGGGAACTAGCGGGAGTCGGTGCGAGCAGTACTTC. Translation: CSVEDPGTSGSRCEQYF.

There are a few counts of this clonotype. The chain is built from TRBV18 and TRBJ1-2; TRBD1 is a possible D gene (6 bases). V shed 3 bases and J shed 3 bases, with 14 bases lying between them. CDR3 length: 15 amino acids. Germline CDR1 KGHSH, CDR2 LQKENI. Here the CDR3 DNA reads TGTGCCAGCTCACCGGACAGCGGCGCGGACTATGGCTACACCTTC. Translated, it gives CASSPDSGADYGYTF.

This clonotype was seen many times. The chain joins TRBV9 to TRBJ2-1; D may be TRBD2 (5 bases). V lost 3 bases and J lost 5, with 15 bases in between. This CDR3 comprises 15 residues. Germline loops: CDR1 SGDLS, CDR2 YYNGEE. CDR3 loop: CASSEDPSRHNEQFF. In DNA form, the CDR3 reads TGTGCCAGCAGCGAGGATCCTAGCCGGCACAATGAGCAGTTCTTC.

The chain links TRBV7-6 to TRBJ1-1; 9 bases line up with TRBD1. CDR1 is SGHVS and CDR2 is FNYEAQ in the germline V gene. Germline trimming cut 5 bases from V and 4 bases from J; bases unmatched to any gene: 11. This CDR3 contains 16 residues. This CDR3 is CASSVTRTGEATEAFF. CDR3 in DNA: TGTGCCAGCAGCGTAACGCGGACAGGGGAGGCCACTGAAGCTTTCTTT.

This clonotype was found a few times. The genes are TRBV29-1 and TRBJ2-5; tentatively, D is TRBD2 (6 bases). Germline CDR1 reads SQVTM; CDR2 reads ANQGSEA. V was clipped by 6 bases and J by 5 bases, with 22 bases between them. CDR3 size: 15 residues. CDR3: CSVGFGTGVLETQYF. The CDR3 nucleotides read TGCAGCGTGGGTTTTGGGACGGGGGTTCTGGAGACCCAGTACTTC.

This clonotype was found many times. The CDR3 DNA follows: TGTGCCAGCAGTTACTCGAAACTAGCAACGACAGATACGCAGTATTTT. This codes for CASSYSKLATTDTQYF. The chain has TRBV6-5 and TRBJ2-3, with D tentatively TRBD2 (6 bases). Deletions cut 0 bases from V and 3 bases from J, with 13 bases between. CDR3 length: 16 amino acids. From germline, CDR1 is MNHEY and CDR2 SVGAGI.